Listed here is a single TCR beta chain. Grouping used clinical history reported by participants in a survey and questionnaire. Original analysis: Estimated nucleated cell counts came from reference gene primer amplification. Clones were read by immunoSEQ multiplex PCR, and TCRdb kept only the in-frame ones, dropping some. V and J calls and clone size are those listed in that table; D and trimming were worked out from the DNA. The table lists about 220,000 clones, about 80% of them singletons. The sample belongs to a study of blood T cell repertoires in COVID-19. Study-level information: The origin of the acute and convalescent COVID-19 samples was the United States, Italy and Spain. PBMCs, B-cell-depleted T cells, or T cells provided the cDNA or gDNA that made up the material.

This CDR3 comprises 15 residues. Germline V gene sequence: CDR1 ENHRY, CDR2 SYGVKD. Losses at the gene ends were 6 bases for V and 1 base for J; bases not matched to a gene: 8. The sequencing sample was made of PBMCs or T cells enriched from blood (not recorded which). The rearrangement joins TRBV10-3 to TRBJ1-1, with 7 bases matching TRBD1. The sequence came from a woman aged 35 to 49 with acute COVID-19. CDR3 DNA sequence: TGTGCCATCAGGGAAGAGGGACAGAAGAACACTGAAGCTTTCTTT. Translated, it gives CAIREEGQKNTEAFF.